The rows below give T cell receptor beta chains drawn from one sample of a study of human T cells and chemical hapten exposure. A single record per CDR3 protein comes from TCRdb applying MiXCR to the RACE reads. Of about 190,000 distinct CDR3 sequences listed, about 22% are singletons. The source material was whole blood, sampled in connection with sensitization to the hapten diphenylcyclopropenone (DPC). The receptors were sampled from a woman between 40 and 50 years old with alopecia areata. Some clones in this sample may be carry-over from other donors' samples. The conserved cysteine and the conserved F or W are not part of the CDR3 here.

V gene	CDR3 protein
TRBV4-1	ASSLLDGPGGNEQF
TRBV29-1	SVLGTSGRTDTQY
TRBV29-1	SVSEGANTDTQY
TRBV28	ASSLGGAGGPTYTQY
TRBV6-2/TRBV6-3	ASSTTSVDYEQY
TRBV7-3	ASREGANTGELF
TRBV6-2/TRBV6-3	ASRDVTQPQH
TRBV5-6	ASSLGPSGVEPQH
TRBV7-8	ASSPGTPYNSPLH
TRBV11-2	ASSFQGQGETGNTIY
TRBV6-5	ASSYSMMQETQY
TRBV28	ASRSTGNEQF
TRBV29-1	SVEARGGTEAF
TRBV20-1	SARDGGMNYEQY
TRBV5-1	ASSFMTDASTDTQY
TRBV29-1	SVQTGTGLPNSPLH
TRBV7-3	ASSGETGSSDTQY
TRBV28	ASSLRLQMTSYEQY
TRBV7-9	ASSTGTGSSPLH
TRBV6-2/TRBV6-3	ASINYSGRSGNEQF
TRBV7-2	ASEERTGSNQPQH
TRBV28	ASSGRQVYTGELF
TRBV7-2	ASSPELLGEQF
TRBV7-3	ASSLRGQGLMNTEAF
TRBV29-1	SVENSGESMNTEAF
TRBV20-1	SVPRELSYEQY
TRBV11-1	ASSFHSGTS
TRBV11-3	ASSLQDLPGTQY
TRBV24-1	ATSDQTSGRGGTQY
TRBV20-1	SATPGLAAYEQY
TRBV24-1	ATSEHQGTSGSSYNEQF
TRBV10-3	ATQTGSSGNTIY
TRBV7-2	ASSMGQANVLT
TRBV28	ASGVGSTEAF
TRBV7-9	ASAKSSVGVTYEQY
TRBV19	ASSSLYGQNYEQY
TRBV24-1	ATSDEVEQY
TRBV28	ASRQGTSGITDTQY
TRBV5-1	ASSPGLALETQY
TRBV2	ASSDRRAKNIQY
TRBV5-5	ASSFEQGRGQPQH
TRBV7-9	ASSRQGNTEAF
TRBV27	ASSSGFRPYEQY
TRBV6-5	ASSYSSSSGRTEAF
TRBV6-6	ASRTEAGTGELF
TRBV9	ASSVMGLGGSTDTQY
TRBV4-1	ASSQVYMETQY
TRBV4-1	ASSRQDRWGTEAF
TRBV5-4	ASSLTGGNEQF
TRBV5-1	ASSYGLAEPNEQF
TRBV7-2	ASNGGRFNTEAF
TRBV7-9	ASSTRDRLEF
TRBV5-1	ASSIGTGGAETQY
TRBV6-4	ASSDSTGTEAF
TRBV18	ASFRSSASGNINEQF
TRBV7-9	ASSRDTGGEQY
TRBV4-3	ASSQGTASYEQY
TRBV9	ASALQGFTDTQY